This TCR beta chain is drawn from a study of OX40 agonist ivuxolimab in advanced cancers. Study overall: About 44% of patients had received prior checkpoint inhibitor therapy. One patient with hepatocellular carcinoma and two with cutaneous melanoma, three in all, had partial responses.

TCRdb's table, derived via immunoSEQ multiplex PCR, lists solely in-frame clones and lacks some. The sample has around 79,000 clones, more than 90% seen once; the top ten hold roughly a tenth. Study-level findings and limits: The average count of expanded clones was higher among CD8+ T cells than among CD4+. Clonal expansion from baseline to week 6 occurred in both CD4+ and CD8+ T cells.

Comment on this clone: What it binds is unknown.

The CDR3 contains 15 residues. V was shortened by 0 bases and J by 4 bases, with 10 bases between the two germline ends. In germline, CDR1 is SEHNR, CDR2 FQNEAQ (reference sequence). V usage is TRBV7-9 and J usage is TRBJ2-1; the D gene is possibly TRBD1 (6 bases). This sample comprised CD4+ or CD8+ T cells sorted from blood, obtained in a trial of the OX40 agonist ivuxolimab. The TCR comes from an adult with an advanced solid tumor such as melanoma, head and neck, liver or kidney cancer. This chain's CDR3 is CASSLATGIYNEQFF. CDR3 sequence (DNA): TGTGCCAGCAGCTTAGCTACAGGGATTTACAATGAGCAGTTCTTC.